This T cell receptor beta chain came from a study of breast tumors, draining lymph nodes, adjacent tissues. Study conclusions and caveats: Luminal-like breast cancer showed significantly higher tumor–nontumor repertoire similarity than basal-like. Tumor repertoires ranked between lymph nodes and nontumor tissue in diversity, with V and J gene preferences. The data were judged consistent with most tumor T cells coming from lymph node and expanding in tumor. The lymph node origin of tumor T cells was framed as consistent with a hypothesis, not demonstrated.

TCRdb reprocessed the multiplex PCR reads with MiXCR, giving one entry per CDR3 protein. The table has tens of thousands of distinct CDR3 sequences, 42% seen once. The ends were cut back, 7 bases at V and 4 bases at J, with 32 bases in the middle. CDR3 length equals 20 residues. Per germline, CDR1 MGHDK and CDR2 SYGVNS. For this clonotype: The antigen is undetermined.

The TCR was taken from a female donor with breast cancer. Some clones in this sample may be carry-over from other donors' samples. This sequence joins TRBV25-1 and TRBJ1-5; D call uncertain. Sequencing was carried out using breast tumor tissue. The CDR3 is CASNLAGIQGYEQLNQPQHF. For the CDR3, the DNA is TGTGCCAGCAACCTAGCGGGAATTCAAGGCTACGAGCAGCTTAATCAGCCCCAGCATTTT.